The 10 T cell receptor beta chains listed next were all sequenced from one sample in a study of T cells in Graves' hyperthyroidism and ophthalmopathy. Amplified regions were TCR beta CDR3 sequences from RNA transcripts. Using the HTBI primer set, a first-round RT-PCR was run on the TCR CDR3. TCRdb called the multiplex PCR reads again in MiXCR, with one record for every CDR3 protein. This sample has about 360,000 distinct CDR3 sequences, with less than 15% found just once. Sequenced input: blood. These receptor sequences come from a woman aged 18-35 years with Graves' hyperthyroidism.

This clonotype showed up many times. CDR3: CASSPAAWSGRAGETQYF. The DNA for the CDR3 is TGTGCCAGCAGCCCAGCCGCTTGGAGCGGGAGGGCCGGAGAGACCCAGTACTTC. This chain links TRBV7-9 with TRBJ2-5, with 10 bases that match TRBD2. After removal of 5 bases from V and 4 bases from J, the junction contained 16 bases not matched to a gene. This CDR3 has 18 residues. Germline CDR1 SEHNR, CDR2 FQNEAQ (reference sequence).

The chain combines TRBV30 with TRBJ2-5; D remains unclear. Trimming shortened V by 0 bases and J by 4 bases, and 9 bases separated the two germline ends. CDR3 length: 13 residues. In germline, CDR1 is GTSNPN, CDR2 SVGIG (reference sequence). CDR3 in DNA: TGTGCCTGGAGTGTAATGGGTGGAGAGACCCAGTACTTC. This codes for CAWSVMGGETQYF.

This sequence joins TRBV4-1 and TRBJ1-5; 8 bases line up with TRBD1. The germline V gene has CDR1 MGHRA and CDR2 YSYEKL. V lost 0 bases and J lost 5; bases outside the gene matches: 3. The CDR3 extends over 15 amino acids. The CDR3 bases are TGCGCCAGCAGCCAAGAAGAGGACAGGGATCAGCCCCAGCATTTT. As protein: CASSQEEDRDQPQHF.

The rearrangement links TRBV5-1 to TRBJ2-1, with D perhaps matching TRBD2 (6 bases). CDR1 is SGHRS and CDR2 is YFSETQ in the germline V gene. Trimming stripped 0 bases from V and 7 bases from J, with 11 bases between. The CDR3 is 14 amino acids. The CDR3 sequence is CASSLGRGANEQFF. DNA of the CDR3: TGCGCCAGCAGCTTGGGGCGGGGTGCGAATGAGCAGTTCTTC.

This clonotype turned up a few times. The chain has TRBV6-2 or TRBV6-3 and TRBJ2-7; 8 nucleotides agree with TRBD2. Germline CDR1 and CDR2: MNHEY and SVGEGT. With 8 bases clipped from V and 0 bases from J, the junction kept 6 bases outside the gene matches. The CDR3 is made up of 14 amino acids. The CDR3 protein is CASVSGESSYEQYF. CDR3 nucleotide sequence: TGTGCCAGCGTTAGCGGGGAGAGCTCCTACGAGCAGTACTTC.

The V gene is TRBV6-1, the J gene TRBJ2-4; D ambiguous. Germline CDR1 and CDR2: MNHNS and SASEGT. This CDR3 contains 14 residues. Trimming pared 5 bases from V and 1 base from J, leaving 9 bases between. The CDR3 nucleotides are TGTGCCAGCAGTCCCCCCCCGGCCAAAAACATTCAGTACTTC. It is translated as CASSPPPAKNIQYF.

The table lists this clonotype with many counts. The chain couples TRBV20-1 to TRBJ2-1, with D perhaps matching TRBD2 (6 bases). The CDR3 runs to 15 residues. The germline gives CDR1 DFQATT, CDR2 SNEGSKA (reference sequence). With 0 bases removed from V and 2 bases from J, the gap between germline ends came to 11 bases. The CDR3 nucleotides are TGCAGTGCTAGAGATGAGGTAGCGGCCTACAATGAGCAGTTCTTC. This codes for CSARDEVAAYNEQFF.

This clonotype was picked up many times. The CDR3 sequence is CAISARRGAVDTEAFF. The CDR3 DNA is TGTGCCATCAGCGCCAGGCGGGGGGCGGTGGACACTGAAGCTTTCTTT. V gene TRBV10-3 combines with J gene TRBJ1-1; tentative D call: TRBD1 (6 bases). The germline V and J ends were trimmed by 6 bases and 3 bases, with 20 bases remaining between them. Germline V CDR1 and CDR2: ENHRY, SYGVKD. The CDR3 covers 16 residues.

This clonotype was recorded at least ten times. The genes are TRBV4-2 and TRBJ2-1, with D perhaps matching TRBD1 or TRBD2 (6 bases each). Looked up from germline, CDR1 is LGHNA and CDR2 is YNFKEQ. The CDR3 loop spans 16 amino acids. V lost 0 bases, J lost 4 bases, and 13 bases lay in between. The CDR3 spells CASSQDIRGPYNEQFF. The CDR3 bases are TGTGCCAGCAGCCAAGATATACGGGGGCCTTACAATGAGCAGTTCTTC.

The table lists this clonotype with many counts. The CDR3 loop reads CSARVPTGSTDTQYF. The CDR3 DNA reads as TGCAGTGCTAGAGTTCCCACGGGTAGCACAGATACGCAGTATTTT. This sequence joins TRBV20-1 and TRBJ2-3, with D uncertain. Between the trimmed V and J ends, which lost 1 base and 0 bases, there was a span of 11 bases. The CDR3 is made up of 15 amino acids. Germline CDR1 is DFQATT and CDR2 is SNEGSKA (reference sequence).